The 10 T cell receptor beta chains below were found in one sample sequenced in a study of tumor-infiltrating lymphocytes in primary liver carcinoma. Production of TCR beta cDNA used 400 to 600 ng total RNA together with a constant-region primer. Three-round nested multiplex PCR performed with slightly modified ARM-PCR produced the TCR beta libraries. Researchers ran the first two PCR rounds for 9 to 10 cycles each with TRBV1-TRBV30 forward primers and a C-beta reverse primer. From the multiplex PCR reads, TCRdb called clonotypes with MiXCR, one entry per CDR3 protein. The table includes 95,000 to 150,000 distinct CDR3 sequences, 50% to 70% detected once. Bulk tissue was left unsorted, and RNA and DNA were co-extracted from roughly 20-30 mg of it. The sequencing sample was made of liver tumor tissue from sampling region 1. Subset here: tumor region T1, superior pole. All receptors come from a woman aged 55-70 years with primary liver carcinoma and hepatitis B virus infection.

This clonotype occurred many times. CDR3 coding DNA: TGTGCCAGCAGTTACCCCGGGACTAGTCATCCCAGAGGGCAGTTCTTC. It translates to CASSYPGTSHPRGQFF. The chain links TRBV28 to TRBJ2-1; 8 bases align to TRBD2. After removal of 4 bases from V and 12 bases from J, the junction contained 17 bases not matched to a gene. Germline values: CDR1 MDHEN, CDR2 SYDVKM. The CDR3 consists of 16 residues.

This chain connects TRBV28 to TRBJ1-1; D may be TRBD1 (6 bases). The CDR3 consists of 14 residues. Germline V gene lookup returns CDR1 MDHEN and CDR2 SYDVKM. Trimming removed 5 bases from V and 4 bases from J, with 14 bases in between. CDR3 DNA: TGTGCCAGCAGTATACAGGGACGGGGCACTGAAGCTTTCTTT. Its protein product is CASSIQGRGTEAFF.

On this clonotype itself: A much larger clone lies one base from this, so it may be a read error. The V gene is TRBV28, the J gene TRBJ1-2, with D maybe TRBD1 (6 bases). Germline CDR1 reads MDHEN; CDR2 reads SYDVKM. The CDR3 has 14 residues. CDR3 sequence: CASSPRGGWYGYIF. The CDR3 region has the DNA TGTGCCAGCAGCCCTCGGGGGGGCTGGTATGGCTACATCTTC.

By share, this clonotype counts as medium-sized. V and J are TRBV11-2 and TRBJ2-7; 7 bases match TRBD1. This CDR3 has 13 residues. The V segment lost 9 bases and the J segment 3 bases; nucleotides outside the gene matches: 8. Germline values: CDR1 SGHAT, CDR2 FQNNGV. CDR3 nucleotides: TGTGCCAGGCCGGGACAGCAAATCTACGAGCAGTACTTC. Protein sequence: CARPGQQIYEQYF.

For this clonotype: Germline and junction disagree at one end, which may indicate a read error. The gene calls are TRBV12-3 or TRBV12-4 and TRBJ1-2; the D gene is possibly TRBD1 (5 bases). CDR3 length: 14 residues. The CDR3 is CASCLREGFYGYTF. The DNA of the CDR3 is TGTGCCAGCTGTTTACGGGAGGGGTTCTATGGCTACACCTTC.

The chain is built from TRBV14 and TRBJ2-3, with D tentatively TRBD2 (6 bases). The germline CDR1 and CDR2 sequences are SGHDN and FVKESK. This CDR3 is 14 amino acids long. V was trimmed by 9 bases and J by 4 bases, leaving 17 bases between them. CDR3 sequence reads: CASALATGADTQYF. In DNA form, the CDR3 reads TGTGCCAGTGCCCTGGCTACGGGGGCAGATACGCAGTATTTT.

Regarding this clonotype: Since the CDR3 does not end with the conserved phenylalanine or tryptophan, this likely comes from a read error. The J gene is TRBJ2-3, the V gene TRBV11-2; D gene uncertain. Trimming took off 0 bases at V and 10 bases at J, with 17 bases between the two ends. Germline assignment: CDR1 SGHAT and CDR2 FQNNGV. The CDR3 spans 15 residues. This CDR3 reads CASSLDLGRTFSQYH. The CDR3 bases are TGTGCCAGCAGCTTAGATCTGGGTCGCACGTTCTCGCAGTATCAT.

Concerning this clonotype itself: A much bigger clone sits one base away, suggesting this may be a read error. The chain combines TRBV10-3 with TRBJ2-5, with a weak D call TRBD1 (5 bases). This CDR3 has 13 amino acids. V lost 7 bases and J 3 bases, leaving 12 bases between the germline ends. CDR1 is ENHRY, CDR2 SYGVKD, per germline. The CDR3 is CAITPDKEETQYF. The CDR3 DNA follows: TGTGCCATCACCCCGGACAAGGAAGAGACCCAGTACTTC.

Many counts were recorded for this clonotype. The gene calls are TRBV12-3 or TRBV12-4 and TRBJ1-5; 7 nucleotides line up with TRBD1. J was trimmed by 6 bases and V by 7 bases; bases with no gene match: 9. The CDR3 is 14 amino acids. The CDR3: CASTIGGIGQPQHF. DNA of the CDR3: TGTGCCAGCACAATAGGGGGCATCGGTCAGCCCCAGCATTTT.

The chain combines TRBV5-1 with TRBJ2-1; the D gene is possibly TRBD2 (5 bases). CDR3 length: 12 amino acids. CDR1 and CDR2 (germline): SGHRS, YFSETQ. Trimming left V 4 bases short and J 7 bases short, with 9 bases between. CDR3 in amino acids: CASSRERNEQFF. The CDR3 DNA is TGCGCCAGCAGCCGGGAAAGAAATGAGCAGTTCTTC.